These 23 T cell receptor beta chains came from one sample sequenced in a study of human thymus T cells. Some clones are missing from TCRdb's copy, which holds only in-frame ones; the method was immunoSEQ multiplex PCR. The repertoire holds 55,000 to 70,000 clones, approximately 93% seen once, with 6% in the top ten. The sample taken for sequencing was blood. The source of these receptors is a boy younger than two with a congenital heart defect but otherwise immunologically healthy.

The CDR3 bases are TGTGCCAGTACCCCCGTGGACACCTACACCGGGGAGCTGTTTTTT. It translates to CASTPVDTYTGELFF. This chain uses TRBV19 with TRBJ2-2, with a possible D match to TRBD1 (5 bases). Trimming took off 7 bases at V and 3 bases at J, with 15 bases between the two ends. Germline-derived CDR1 and CDR2 are LNHDA and SQIVND (reference sequence). The length of the CDR3 is 15 residues.

This chain connects TRBV5-1 to TRBJ2-2; no clear D gene. CDR1 and CDR2 from the germline V gene are SGHRS and YFSETQ. V was trimmed by 2 bases and J by 2 bases, leaving 10 bases between them. The CDR3 extends over 15 amino acids. Here the CDR3 reads CASSLGPTNTGELFF. CDR3 in DNA: TGCGCCAGCAGCTTAGGTCCCACAAACACCGGGGAGCTGTTTTTT.

The CDR3 DNA sequence: TGTGCCAGCAGCTTAGAGCGGGTCTACAATGAGCAGTTCTTC. Its protein is CASSLERVYNEQFF. This rearrangement joins TRBV7-2 to TRBJ2-1, with TRBD2 as a possible D gene (6 bases). The germline gives CDR1 SGHTA, CDR2 FQGNSA. The CDR3 runs to 14 residues. V lost 1 base, J lost 3 bases, and 7 bases lay in between.

The rearrangement joins TRBV6-5 to TRBJ1-4, with unresolved D. Germline CDR1 reads MNHEY; CDR2 reads SVGAGI. The CDR3 totals 16 residues. V lost 2 bases, J lost 10 bases, and 20 bases lay in between. The CDR3 sequence: CASSYLLRGSAGKLFF. CDR3 DNA sequence: TGTGCCAGCAGTTACCTCTTAAGAGGAAGTGCGGGAAAACTGTTTTTT.

The rearrangement links TRBV4-1 to TRBJ1-2, with D perhaps TRBD1 (6 bases). Trimming took off 3 bases at V and 7 bases at J, with 9 bases between the two ends. Germline lookup yields CDR1 MGHRA and CDR2 YSYEKL. The CDR3 length is 12 residues. The CDR3 sequence: CASSHGGLGYTF. CDR3 coding DNA: TGCGCCAGCAGCCACGGGGGGCTTGGCTACACCTTC.

The chain has TRBV25-1 and TRBJ2-1; TRBD1 might be the D (6 bases). The CDR3 is 13 residues long. Per the germline V gene, CDR1 is MGHDK and CDR2 is SYGVNS. V gave up 6 bases and J gave up 4 bases, with 10 bases separating them. The chain's CDR3 is CASRDQGYNEQFF. CDR3 nucleotides: TGTGCCAGCAGGGACCAGGGGTACAATGAGCAGTTCTTC.

The chain combines TRBV18 with TRBJ2-3, with no clear D. Trimming pared 1 base from V and 1 base from J, leaving 6 bases between. CDR3 length: 14 amino acids. Germline V lookup: CDR1 KGHSH, CDR2 LQKENI. Here the CDR3 DNA reads TGTGCCAGCTCACCACGAAGCGGCACAGATACGCAGTATTTT. Translation: CASSPRSGTDTQYF.

The V and J genes are TRBV2 and TRBJ2-2; 9 positions agree with TRBD2. V shed 6 bases, J shed 0 bases, and the junction held 2 bases outside the gene matches. The CDR3 sequence is 15 residues long. The germline V gene has CDR1 SNHLY and CDR2 FYNNEI. CDR3 sequence reads: CASRASGTNTGELFF. The CDR3 coding sequence is TGTGCCAGCAGGGCTAGCGGGACGAACACCGGGGAGCTGTTTTTT.

This clone was detected only once. The gene calls are TRBV29-1 and TRBJ2-5; TRBD1 aligns across 7 bases. V dropped 3 bases and J dropped 2; count of bases not matched to a gene: 3. The CDR3 covers 13 residues. Germline V gene sequence: CDR1 SQVTM, CDR2 ANQGSEA. Written as DNA, the CDR3 is TGCAGCGTTGATACCAGGGGGCAAGAGACCCAGTACTTC. Translated, it gives CSVDTRGQETQYF.

This clone was counted once. This sequence joins TRBV11-3 and TRBJ2-1, with 10 bases that match TRBD2. Germline loops: CDR1 SGHNT, CDR2 YENEEA. The J segment lost 3 bases and the V segment lost 1 base, leaving 0 bases of the junction unmatched. The CDR3 totals 15 residues. CDR3 protein: CASSLVAGGYNEQFF. The CDR3 bases are TGTGCCAGCAGCTTAGTAGCGGGGGGCTACAATGAGCAGTTCTTC.

This clone was observed once. V is TRBV5-1 and J is TRBJ2-7; 9 bases match TRBD2. This CDR3 comprises 16 residues. Germline CDR1 is SGHRS and CDR2 is YFSETQ. The V gene end was trimmed by 1 base and the J gene end by 1 base; junction bases not matched to a gene: 6. The CDR3 spells CASSLFSGGPSYEQYF. Here the CDR3 DNA reads TGCGCCAGCAGCTTGTTTAGCGGGGGACCTTCCTACGAGCAGTACTTC.

This sequence joins TRBV11-2 and TRBJ1-4; maybe TRBD1 (6 bases). V shed 0 bases and J shed 7 bases, with 18 bases lying between them. The length of the CDR3 is 17 residues. CDR1 is SGHAT and CDR2 is FQNNGV in the germline V gene. The DNA of the CDR3 is TGTGCCAGCAGCTTAGACGGGTGGACAGAGGGGGGTGAAAAACTGTTTTTT. It codes for CASSLDGWTEGGEKLFF.

V and J are TRBV19 and TRBJ2-2; D unresolved. This CDR3 spans 14 amino acids. V lost 7 bases, J lost 2 bases, and 11 bases lay in between. Germline CDR1 is LNHDA and CDR2 is SQIVND (reference sequence). Written as DNA, the CDR3 is TGTGCCAGTAAGTGGGCAGCTAACACCGGGGAGCTGTTTTTT. Encoded protein: CASKWAANTGELFF.

V usage is TRBV6-5 and J usage is TRBJ2-1; 9 bases align to TRBD2. Germline loops: CDR1 MNHEY, CDR2 SVGAGI. The CDR3 is made up of 15 amino acids. Trimming cost V 2 bases and J 7 bases; bases outside gene matches: 6. CDR3 sequence reads: CASSYRTSEGNEQFF. As DNA, the CDR3 is TGTGCCAGCAGTTACCGGACTAGCGAGGGGAATGAGCAGTTCTTC.

This sequence joins TRBV2 and TRBJ2-5; TRBD1 matches at 12 bases. Germline-derived CDR1 and CDR2 are SNHLY and FYNNEI. The V segment lost 6 bases and the J segment 5 bases; nucleotides outside the gene matches: 13. This CDR3 region has 17 residues. The CDR3 is CASRDRSGDRGRETQYF. CDR3 nucleotides: TGTGCCAGCAGGGATAGGTCTGGGGACAGGGGGCGGGAGACCCAGTACTTC.

The V gene is TRBV2, the J gene TRBJ1-1; 9 nucleotides line up with TRBD1. The length of the CDR3 is 16 residues. The germline V gene has CDR1 SNHLY and CDR2 FYNNEI. V trimming: 7 bases; J trimming: 7 bases; junction bases outside the gene matches: 16. The CDR3 DNA follows: TGTGCCAGCAAAGAGGGATTAACAGGGGGCTGGATTGAAGCTTTCTTT. Its translation: CASKEGLTGGWIEAFF.

J is TRBJ1-1 and V is TRBV5-1; 8 bases fit TRBD1. Germline V gene lookup returns CDR1 SGHRS and CDR2 YFSETQ. With 1 base clipped from V and 4 bases from J, the junction kept 6 bases outside the gene matches. CDR3 length: 15 residues. CDR3 residues: CASSLMNRGSTEAFF. The CDR3 bases are TGCGCCAGCAGCTTGATGAACAGGGGGAGCACTGAAGCTTTCTTT.

This chain connects TRBV1 to TRBJ2-7. TRBV1 is described as a pseudogene. The CDR3 is made up of 15 amino acids. The CDR3 sequence: CTSSRAGGPSYEQYF. The CDR3 nucleotides read TGCACCAGCAGCCGCGCCGGGGGCCCCTCCTACGAGCAGTACTTC.

The chain links TRBV19 to TRBJ2-3; D is ambiguous. V lost 2 bases, J lost 14 bases, and 20 bases lay in between. Germline values: CDR1 LNHDA, CDR2 SQIVND (reference sequence). CDR3 length equals 14 residues. Here the CDR3 DNA reads TGTGCCAGTAGTATAAAGGTTGGGCGGCCTCCAACGTATTTT. Residues: CASSIKVGRPPTYF. Using reference TRBV19 and TRBJ2-3 for the parts outside the CDR3, the full variable domain is DGGITQSPKYLFRKEGQNVTLSCEQNLNHDAMYWYRQDPGQGLRLIYYSQIVNDFQKGDIAEGYSVSREKKESFPLTVTSAQKNPTAFYLCASSIKVGRPPTYFGPGTRLTVL.

The chain recombines TRBV5-1 with TRBJ2-3; weak D call: TRBD2 (5 bases). The CDR3 runs 16 residues. V shed 0 bases and J shed 4 bases, with 15 bases lying between them. CDR1 is SGHRS and CDR2 is YFSETQ in the germline V gene. This chain's CDR3 is CASSLGTRGFADTQYF. The CDR3 DNA is TGCGCCAGCAGCTTGGGGACGCGCGGGTTCGCAGATACGCAGTATTTT.

CDR3 loop: CASSIQKGVQETQYF. The CDR3 nucleotides are TGTGCCAGCTCGATACAAAAGGGAGTCCAAGAGACCCAGTACTTC. The chain employs TRBV18 and TRBJ2-5; a weak D match, TRBD2 (5 bases). Looked up from germline, CDR1 is KGHSH and CDR2 is LQKENI. There are 15 residues in the CDR3. Trimming shortened V by 6 bases and J by 1 base, and 15 bases separated the two germline ends.

The chain joins TRBV5-6 to TRBJ2-7, with no clear D. The CDR3 runs to 14 residues. V was trimmed by 1 base and J by 2 bases, leaving 10 bases between them. Germline-derived CDR1 and CDR2 are SGHDT and YYEEEE. CDR3 DNA sequence: TGTGCCAGCAGCTTGAGCAGGCAAACCTACGAGCAGTACTTC. It translates to CASSLSRQTYEQYF.

This chain uses TRBV29-1 with TRBJ1-5; D is unclear. The CDR3 length is 14 residues. Trimming shortened V by 4 bases and J by 1 base, and 11 bases separated the two germline ends. Germline loops: CDR1 SQVTM, CDR2 ANQGSEA. The CDR3 is CSVALGRSNQPQHF. The CDR3 nucleotides are TGCAGCGTTGCCTTAGGACGGAGCAATCAGCCCCAGCATTTT.